This T cell receptor (beta chain) originates from a study of beta chain features in type 1 diabetes. Overall study findings and caveats: Still unanswered here is whether HLA type influences TCRB rearrangement. All four CD4+ subsets of Type 1 diabetes patients contained TCRB CDR3s that were moderately but significantly shorter. With patients and controls alike, PCR might favor shorter templates to an equal degree.

Only a few counts were recorded for this clone. What it binds is not known. Between the trimmed V and J ends, which lost 2 bases and 1 base, there was a span of 10 bases. This CDR3 region has 14 residues. Germline V CDR1 and CDR2: SGDLS, YYNGEE. Expressed TCRB transcripts were sequenced because the entire RNA isolate underwent reverse transcription. Approximately 3.6 million reads per sample were averaged for naive, central memory and regulatory samples. Assay used: immunoSEQ multiplex PCR; TCRdb lists only in-frame clones, some missing. The sample carries 150,000 to 200,000 clones, about 7.8% recorded once.

The sample comprised central memory CD4+ T cells from blood. The rearrangement joins TRBV9 to TRBJ2-7, with TRBD1 as a possible D gene (6 bases). This clonotype was sampled from a woman in her 40s with type 1 diabetes. CDR3 sequence: CASSVAGTSYEQYF. The CDR3 coding sequence is TGTGCCAGCAGCGTGGCCGGGACATCCTACGAGCAGTACTTC.